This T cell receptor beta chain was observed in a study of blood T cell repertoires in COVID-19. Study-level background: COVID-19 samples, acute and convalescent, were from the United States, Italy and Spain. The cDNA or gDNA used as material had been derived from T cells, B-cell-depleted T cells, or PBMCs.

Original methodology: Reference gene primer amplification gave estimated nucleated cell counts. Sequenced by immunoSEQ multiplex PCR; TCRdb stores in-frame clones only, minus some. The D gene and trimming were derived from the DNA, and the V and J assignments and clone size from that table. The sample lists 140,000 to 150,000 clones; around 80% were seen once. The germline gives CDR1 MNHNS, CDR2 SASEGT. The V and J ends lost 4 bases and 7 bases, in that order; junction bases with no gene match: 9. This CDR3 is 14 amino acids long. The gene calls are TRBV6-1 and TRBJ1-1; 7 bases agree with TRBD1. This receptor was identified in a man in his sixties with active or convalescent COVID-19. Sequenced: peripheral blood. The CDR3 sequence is CASSASGQRFEAFF. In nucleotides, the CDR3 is TGTGCCAGCAGTGCCTCGGGACAGAGATTTGAAGCTTTCTTT.